A selection of T cell receptor beta chains follows, all from one sample in a study of multiple sclerosis patients with progressive multifocal leukoencephalopathy. Method: immunoSEQ multiplex PCR; TCRdb's copy keeps in-frame clones and lacks some. The sample holds about 25,000 clones, 75% to 95% seen once. This material consisted of PBMCs, taken from a patient treated with natalizumab. Every receptor here comes from a man aged 25-45 years with multiple sclerosis. CDR3s include the opening cysteine and the closing phenylalanine or tryptophan. Each record gives: V gene, J gene, D gene, clone size, CDR3 DNA, CDR3 protein. The D gene is left open where the match is weak. Rows give clone size only sometimes, using once, few, many, or a class for an expanded clone.

V gene: TRBV7-6; J gene: TRBJ2-2; D gene: TRBD2; clone size: NA; CDR3 DNA: TGTGCCAGCAGCTACCTTAGCGGGAGAATAACCGGGGAGCTGTTTTTT; CDR3 protein: CASSYLSGRITGELFF
V gene: TRBV28; J gene: TRBJ2-5; D gene: TRBD2; clone size: NA; CDR3 DNA: TGTGCCAGCAGTTTTCAAAGGGAGGGAGTCCAGTACTTC; CDR3 protein: CASSFQREGVQYF
V gene: TRBV7-2; J gene: TRBJ1-1; D gene: NA; clone size: NA; CDR3 DNA: TGTGCCAGCAGCTCAGCCCAGGGTTCGAACACTGAAGCTTTCTTT; CDR3 protein: CASSSAQGSNTEAFF
V gene: TRBV18; J gene: TRBJ1-2; D gene: TRBD1; clone size: few; CDR3 DNA: TGTGCCAGTTCACAGGGACAGGGTGATGGCTACACCTTC; CDR3 protein: CASSQGQGDGYTF
V gene: TRBV7-9; J gene: TRBJ2-7; D gene: NA; clone size: NA; CDR3 DNA: TGTGCCAGCAGCTTTGGCGGAGTCTACGAGCAGTACTTC; CDR3 protein: CASSFGGVYEQYF
V gene: TRBV4-2; J gene: TRBJ2-7; D gene: NA; clone size: NA; CDR3 DNA: TGTGCCAGCAGCCAAGATTTGGTTACCGGGGGCGAGCAGTACTTC; CDR3 protein: CASSQDLVTGGEQYF
V gene: TRBV19; J gene: TRBJ1-2; D gene: NA; clone size: NA; CDR3 DNA: TGTGCCAGTACAATCTCAAAAACTGGCTATGGCTACACCTTC; CDR3 protein: CASTISKTGYGYTF
V gene: TRBV27; J gene: TRBJ1-6; D gene: NA; clone size: NA; CDR3 DNA: TGTGCCAGCAGTTTATATGGGACTGTTGAGCTTAATTCACCCCTCCACTTT; CDR3 protein: CASSLYGTVELNSPLHF
V gene: TRBV6-5; J gene: TRBJ2-5; D gene: NA; clone size: NA; CDR3 DNA: TGTGCCAGCAGTTACAGGGCCACTTTAGTAGAGACCCAGTACTTC; CDR3 protein: CASSYRATLVETQYF
V gene: TRBV10-3; J gene: TRBJ1-2; D gene: TRBD1; clone size: NA; CDR3 DNA: TGTGCCATCAGTGTTTCGGGACAGGGGGCTTATGGCTACACCTTC; CDR3 protein: CAISVSGQGAYGYTF
V gene: TRBV19; J gene: TRBJ1-4; D gene: NA; clone size: NA; CDR3 DNA: TGTGCCAGTAGTATCGGGGGACATATTAATGAAAAACTGTTTTTT; CDR3 protein: CASSIGGHINEKLFF
V gene: TRBV6-1; J gene: TRBJ1-2; D gene: TRBD1; clone size: NA; CDR3 DNA: TGTGCCAGCAGTGAGAACTCCCCGGACAGGATAAACTATGGCTACACCTTC; CDR3 protein: CASSENSPDRINYGYTF
V gene: TRBV7-2; J gene: TRBJ1-2; D gene: TRBD1; clone size: NA; CDR3 DNA: TGTGCCAGCAGCTTGACAGGGATGGTGGACTACACCTTC; CDR3 protein: CASSLTGMVDYTF
V gene: TRBV27; J gene: TRBJ2-7; D gene: NA; clone size: NA; CDR3 DNA: TGTGCCAGCAGTTCCGGGATATTGGCCTACGAGCAGTACTTC; CDR3 protein: CASSSGILAYEQYF
V gene: TRBV4-3; J gene: TRBJ1-2; D gene: NA; clone size: once; CDR3 DNA: TGCGCCAGCAGCCAAGATCCACAGAACTATGGCTACACCTTC; CDR3 protein: CASSQDPQNYGYTF
V gene: TRBV7-8; J gene: TRBJ2-1; D gene: NA; clone size: NA; CDR3 DNA: TGTGCCAGCAGCTTAATTCGGCAGGGGAGGATAAATGAGCAGTTCTTC; CDR3 protein: CASSLIRQGRINEQFF
V gene: TRBV6-5; J gene: TRBJ2-1; D gene: NA; clone size: NA; CDR3 DNA: TGTGCCAGCAGTTACTCGCCGACCATCTACAATGAGCAGTTCTTC; CDR3 protein: CASSYSPTIYNEQFF
V gene: TRBV6-1; J gene: TRBJ1-2; D gene: NA; clone size: NA; CDR3 DNA: TGTGCCAGCAGTGCACAGACCGGGCAGGAAGGTGGCTACACCTTC; CDR3 protein: CASSAQTGQEGGYTF
V gene: TRBV6-4; J gene: TRBJ2-1; D gene: TRBD1; clone size: NA; CDR3 DNA: TGTGCCAGCAGTGACGGAGTGGACAGGGGCGATGAGCAGTTCTTC; CDR3 protein: CASSDGVDRGDEQFF
V gene: TRBV19; J gene: TRBJ1-2; D gene: NA; clone size: NA; CDR3 DNA: TGTGCCAGTAATGCCCAGGCGGGCTACACCTTC; CDR3 protein: CASNAQAGYTF
V gene: TRBV7-9; J gene: TRBJ1-3; D gene: NA; clone size: NA; CDR3 DNA: TGTGCCAGCAGCTTTATTGCGGGGTCTGGAAACACCATATATTTT; CDR3 protein: CASSFIAGSGNTIYF
V gene: TRBV19; J gene: TRBJ2-6; D gene: TRBD1; clone size: NA; CDR3 DNA: TGTGCCAGTAGTGTTCAACAGGGGGTTGCCGGGGCCAACGTCCTGACTTTC; CDR3 protein: CASSVQQGVAGANVLTF